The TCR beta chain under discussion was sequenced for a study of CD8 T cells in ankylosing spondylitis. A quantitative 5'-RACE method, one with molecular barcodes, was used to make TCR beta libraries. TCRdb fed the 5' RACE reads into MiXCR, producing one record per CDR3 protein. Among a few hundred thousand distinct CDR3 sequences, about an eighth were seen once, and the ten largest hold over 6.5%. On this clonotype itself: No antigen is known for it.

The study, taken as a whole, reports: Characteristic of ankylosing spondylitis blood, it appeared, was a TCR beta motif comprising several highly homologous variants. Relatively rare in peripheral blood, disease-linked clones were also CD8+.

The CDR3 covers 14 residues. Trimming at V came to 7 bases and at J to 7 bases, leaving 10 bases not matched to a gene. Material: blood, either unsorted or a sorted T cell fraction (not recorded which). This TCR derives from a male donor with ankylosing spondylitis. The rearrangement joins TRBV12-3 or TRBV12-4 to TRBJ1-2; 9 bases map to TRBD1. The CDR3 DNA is TGTGCCAGCACCTCGACAGGGGGAGTCGGTGGCTACACCTTC. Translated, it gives CASTSTGGVGGYTF.